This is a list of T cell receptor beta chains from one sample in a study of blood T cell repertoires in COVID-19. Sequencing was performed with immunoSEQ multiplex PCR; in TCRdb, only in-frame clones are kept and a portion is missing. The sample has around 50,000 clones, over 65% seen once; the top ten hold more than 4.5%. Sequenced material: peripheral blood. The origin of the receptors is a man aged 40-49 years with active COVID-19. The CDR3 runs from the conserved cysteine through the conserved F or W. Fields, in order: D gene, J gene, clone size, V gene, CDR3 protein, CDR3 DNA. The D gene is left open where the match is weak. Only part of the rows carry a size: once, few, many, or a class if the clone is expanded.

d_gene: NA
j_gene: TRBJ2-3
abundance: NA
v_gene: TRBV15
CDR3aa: CATSRGHELQGTDTQYF
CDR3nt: TGTGCCACCAGCAGAGGTCACGAACTTCAGGGCACAGATACGCAGTATTTT

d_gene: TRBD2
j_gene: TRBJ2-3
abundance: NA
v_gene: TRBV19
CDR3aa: CASSAPTSGFTDTQYF
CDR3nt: TGTGCCAGTAGTGCCCCGACTAGCGGCTTCACAGATACGCAGTATTTT

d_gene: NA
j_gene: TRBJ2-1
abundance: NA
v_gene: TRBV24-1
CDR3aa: CATSDLFQDEQFF
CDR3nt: TGTGCCACCAGTGATTTGTTTCAGGATGAGCAGTTCTTC

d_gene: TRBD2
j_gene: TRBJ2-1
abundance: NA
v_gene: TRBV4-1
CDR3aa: CASSQAGLAGPYNEQFF
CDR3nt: TGCGCCAGCAGCCAAGCGGGACTAGCGGGACCCTACAATGAGCAGTTCTTC

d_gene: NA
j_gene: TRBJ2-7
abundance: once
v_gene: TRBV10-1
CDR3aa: CASSESRLPDGPSSYEQYF
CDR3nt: TGCGCCAGCAGTGAGTCGAGACTCCCAGACGGCCCTAGCTCCTACGAGCAGTACTTC

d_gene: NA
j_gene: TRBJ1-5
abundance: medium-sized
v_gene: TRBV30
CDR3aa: CAWSGQSNQPQHF
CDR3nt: TGTGCCTGGAGTGGGCAGAGCAATCAGCCCCAGCATTTT

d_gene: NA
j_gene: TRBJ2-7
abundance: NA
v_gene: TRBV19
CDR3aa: CASSIDPAGYEQYF
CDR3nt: TGTGCCAGTAGTATAGATCCCGCCGGTTACGAGCAGTACTTC

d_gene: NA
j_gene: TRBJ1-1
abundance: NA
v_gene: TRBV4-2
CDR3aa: CASSQDWRQLNTEAFF
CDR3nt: TGTGCCAGCAGCCAAGATTGGCGACAGCTGAACACTGAAGCTTTCTTT

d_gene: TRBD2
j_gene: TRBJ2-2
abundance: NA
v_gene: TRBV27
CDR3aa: CASSLAGVYWDTGELFF
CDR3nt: TGTGCCAGCAGTTTGGCGGGAGTATATTGGGACACCGGGGAGCTGTTTTTT

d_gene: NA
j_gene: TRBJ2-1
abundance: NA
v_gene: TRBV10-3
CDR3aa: CAISDSPFSSYNEQFF
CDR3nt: TGTGCCATCAGTGATAGTCCTTTTTCCTCCTACAATGAGCAGTTCTTC

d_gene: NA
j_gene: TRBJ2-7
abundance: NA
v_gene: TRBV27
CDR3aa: CASSYWLREQYF
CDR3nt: TGTGCCAGCAGTTACTGGTTGCGCGAGCAGTACTTC

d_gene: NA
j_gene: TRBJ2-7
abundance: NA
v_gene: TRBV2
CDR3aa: CASSSRGAGGSPNEQYF
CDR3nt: TGTGCCAGCAGCAGCCGGGGGGCTGGCGGGAGTCCCAACGAGCAGTACTTC

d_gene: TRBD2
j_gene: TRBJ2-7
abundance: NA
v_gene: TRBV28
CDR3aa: CASKPGLLSYEQYF
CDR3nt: TGTGCCAGCAAGCCGGGACTACTATCCTACGAGCAGTACTTC

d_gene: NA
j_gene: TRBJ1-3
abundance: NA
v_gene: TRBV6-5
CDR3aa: CASSYGAADGNTIYF
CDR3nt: TGTGCCAGCAGTTACGGCGCGGCAGATGGAAACACCATATATTTT

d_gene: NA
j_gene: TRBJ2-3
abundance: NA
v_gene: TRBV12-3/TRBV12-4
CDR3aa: CASSYSSDTQYF
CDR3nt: TGTGCCAGCAGTTATAGTTCAGATACGCAGTATTTT

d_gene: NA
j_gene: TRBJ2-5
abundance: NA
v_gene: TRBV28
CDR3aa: CASSTYREETQYF
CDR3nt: TGTGCCAGCAGTACCTACAGGGAGGAGACCCAGTACTTC

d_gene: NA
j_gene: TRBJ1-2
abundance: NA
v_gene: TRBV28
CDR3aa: CASNTADYGYTF
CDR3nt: TGTGCCAGCAATACAGCTGACTATGGCTACACCTTC

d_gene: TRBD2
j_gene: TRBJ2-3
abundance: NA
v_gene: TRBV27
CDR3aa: CASTSMTSGSGTQYF
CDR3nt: TGTGCCAGCACCTCGATGACTAGCGGATCGGGTACGCAGTATTTT

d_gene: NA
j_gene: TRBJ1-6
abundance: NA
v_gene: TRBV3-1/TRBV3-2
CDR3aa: CASSQDRSNSPLHF
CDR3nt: TGTGCCAGCAGCCAAGATCGGAGTAATTCACCCCTCCACTTT

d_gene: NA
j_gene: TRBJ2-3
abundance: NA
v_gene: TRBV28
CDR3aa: CASSRTRGRAPDTQYF
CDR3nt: TGTGCCAGCAGTCGGACAAGGGGCAGGGCGCCAGATACGCAGTATTTT

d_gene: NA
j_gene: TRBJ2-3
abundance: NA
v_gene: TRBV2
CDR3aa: CASHTDTQYF
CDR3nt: TGTGCCAGCCACACAGATACGCAGTATTTT

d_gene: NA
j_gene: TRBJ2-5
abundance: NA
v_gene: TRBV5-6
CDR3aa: CASSGDTGNQETQYF
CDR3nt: TGTGCCAGCAGTGGGGACACAGGAAACCAAGAGACCCAGTACTTC

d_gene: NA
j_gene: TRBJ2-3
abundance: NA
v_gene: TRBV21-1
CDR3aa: CASSNPGESTDTQYF
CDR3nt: TGTGCCAGCAGCAATCCCGGAGAAAGCACAGATACGCAGTATTTT

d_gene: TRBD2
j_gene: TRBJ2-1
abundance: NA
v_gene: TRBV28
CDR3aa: CASRPGGNEQFF
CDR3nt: TGTGCCAGCAGACCCGGGGGGAATGAGCAGTTCTTC

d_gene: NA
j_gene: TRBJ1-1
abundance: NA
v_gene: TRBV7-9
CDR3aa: CASSSGGAVEAFF
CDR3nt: TGTGCCAGCAGCTCCGGAGGGGCGGTTGAAGCTTTCTTT

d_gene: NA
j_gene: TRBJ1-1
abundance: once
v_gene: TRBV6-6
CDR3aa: CASSQGSYKDTEAFF
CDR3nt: TGTGCCAGCAGCCAGGGAAGTTATAAGGACACTGAAGCTTTCTTT

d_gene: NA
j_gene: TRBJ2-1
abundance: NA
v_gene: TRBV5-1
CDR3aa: CASSSAGSSYNEQFF
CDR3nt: TGCGCCAGCAGCTCAGCGGGCAGCTCCTACAATGAGCAGTTCTTC